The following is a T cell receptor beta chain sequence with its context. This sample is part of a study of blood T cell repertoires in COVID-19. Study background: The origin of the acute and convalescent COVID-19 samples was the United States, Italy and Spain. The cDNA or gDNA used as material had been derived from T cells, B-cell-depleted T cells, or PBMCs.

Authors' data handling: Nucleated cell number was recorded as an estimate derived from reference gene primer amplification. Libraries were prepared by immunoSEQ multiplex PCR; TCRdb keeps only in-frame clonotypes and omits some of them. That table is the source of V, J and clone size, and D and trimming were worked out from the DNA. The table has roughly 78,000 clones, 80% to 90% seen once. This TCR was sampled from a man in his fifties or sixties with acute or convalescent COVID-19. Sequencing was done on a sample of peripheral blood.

The CDR3 DNA sequence: TGTGCCAGCAGTCTCGGGACAGGCTACAATGAGCAGTTCTTC. Protein product: CASSLGTGYNEQFF. The J gene is TRBJ2-1, the V gene TRBV6-5, with TRBD1 matching over 8 bases. Losses at the gene ends were 5 bases for V and 3 bases for J; bases not matched to a gene: 3. The CDR3 length is 14 residues. CDR1 is MNHEY and CDR2 is SVGAGI in the germline V gene.